This T cell receptor (beta chain) stems from a study of CD8+ T cells in alopecia areata (dated by TCRdb to between 2018 and 2020). General notes on the study: Treated patients were enrolled in an open-label pilot trial of oral tofacitinib at 5 to 10 mg twice daily for moderate-to-severe alopecia areata. Tofacitinib was given for 6 to 18 months, followed by 6 months of follow-up off drug to assess delayed response and recurrence. In treated patients, disease severity was measured using the SALT score, which gives the percentage of scalp surface area affected. To study T cell clonal expansion in alopecia areata, the researchers applied high-throughput TCRbeta sequencing to both the C3H/HeJ mouse model and human patients. Scalp tissue and sorted CD4+ and CD8+ peripheral blood T cells from patchy and totalis/universalis alopecia areata patients and from healthy controls were covered by human TCRbeta sequencing. Biopsies were taken from tofacitinib-treated patients at baseline and again at 4 and 24 weeks into treatment, and several of those patients also had a later scalp biopsy. Clonality in the scalp was compared among normal scalp (n=4), patchy alopecia areata scalp (n=8), and alopecia totalis/universalis scalp (n=8). RNA was obtained with the PAXgene miRNA kit for fixed scalp, the miRNeasy kit for PBMCs, and the RNeasy kit for mouse skin. immunoSEQ multiplex PCR using 35 Vbeta forward primers and 13 Jbeta reverse primers was used to amplify TCRbeta CDR3 regions. Overall study outcomes, separate from this receptor: During tofacitinib treatment, many expanded lesional clones stuck around in both scalp and blood, and this persistence may partly explain why relapse happens after treatment is stopped. Higher clonality and more expanded CD8+ clones were observed in lesional scalp than in normal scalp, particularly in alopecia totalis/universalis, a finding suggestive of antigenic drive. With tofacitinib, both scalp clonality and the number of expanded CD8+ clones among the top 100 scalp clones went down significantly. Resident alphabeta T cells in normal human skin are also sequenced, complicating scalp TCR repertoire analysis, unlike mouse skin dominated by gammadelta T cells. Because the treated cohort was small and had just a single nonresponder, larger studies are needed to establish links between baseline CD8+ expansion and response. Shared TCR sequences between patients were less evident than in mice, which may be partly attributable to HLA diversity in the patient population.

To note about this clone: The antigen it binds to is not known. No quality values exist for individual bases; no much larger clone is one base distant.

The protocol used for the library was the immunoSEQ multiplex PCR assay. RNA was extracted from all samples and reverse transcribed into cDNA, which served as template for TCR sequencing. SuperScript III was used for first-strand cDNA synthesis, primed with a 2:1 mix of oligo-dT and random hexamers. Amplification bias was assessed with a synthetic immune receptor repertoire, and residual bias was removed computationally. The published analysis was carried out like this. Raw reads were preprocessed to remove errors, and CDR3 was defined according to IMGT conventions as the region from the conserved cysteine to phenylalanine. Clonality was calculated as 1 minus Shannon entropy normalized by log2 of the number of productive unique TCRs. Whether each scalp clone was CD4 or CD8 was inferred by checking scalp TCRbeta sequences against the CD4 and CD8 repertoires from sorted blood. TCRdb carries this immuneACCESS record with in-frame sequences only. Its versions omit some clonotypes, under half of them owing to an unresolved V gene in the studies checked, with the rest unexplained. V and J calls plus clone size are reproduced from that table; the DNA served to infer D and trimming. This sample lists about 210,000 clones; about 64% were detected once. 4.2% of the sample comes from the top ten.

The time point tag for this specimen amounts to: approximately 4 weeks on oral tofacitinib. This sample's treatment or condition label indicates: oral pan-JAK inhibitor, 5-10 mg twice daily. From alopecia areata patients, peripheral blood was collected along with lesional scalp punch biopsies. PBMCs were isolated by density centrifugation and stained for CD3, CD4 and CD8, after which CD4+ and CD8+ T cells were sorted on a FACSAria. Trimming takes 0 bases from V and 3 bases from J, and the germline ends sit 7 bases apart. The CDR3 runs 13 amino acids, cysteine and phenylalanine included. Only the CDR3 portion is preserved as DNA: 39 bases, with reading frame beginning at the first base. The germline V gene (reference sequence) sets CDR1 to GTSNPN and CDR2 to SVGIG.

This TCR was recovered from a human donor with alopecia areata. This chain joins TRBV30 to TRBJ2-3, with the D gene call left open. Material: CD4+ T cells sorted from blood, obtained at week 4, from a patient treated with tofacitinib. The nucleotide sequence is given as TGTGCCTGGAGTGTACTTTTGACAGATACGCAGTATTTT. Its translation is CAWSVLLTDTQYF.